This T cell receptor (beta chain) is drawn from a study of cytomegalovirus exposure and HLA in healthy donors. Findings and limits, study-wide: Most subjects had HLA-A and HLA-B alleles reportedly predicted accurately by TCR beta sequences.

The ends were cut back, 0 bases at V and 2 bases at J, with 14 bases in the middle. This CDR3 contains 16 residues. CDR1 and CDR2 from the germline V gene are SEHNR and FQNEAQ (reference sequence). This clone was found once. As yet, its antigen is unknown. The PCR ran on 60 Vbeta and 13 Jbeta primers. TCRdb's table, derived via immunoSEQ multiplex PCR, lists solely in-frame clones and lacks some. Of about 160,000 clones listed, approximately 80% are singletons. The source is a woman in her fifties or sixties in good health and CMV-seropositive. J is TRBJ2-7 and V is TRBV7-9; D not certain. The specimen was PBMCs. The CDR3 spells CASSLALGRKPYEQYF. The CDR3 region has the DNA TGTGCCAGCAGCTTAGCGTTGGGCAGAAAACCCTACGAGCAGTACTTC.